This T cell receptor (beta chain) was captured by sequencing in a study of blood T cell repertoires in COVID-19. Study-level information: Italy, Spain and the United States were the sources of the convalescent and acute COVID-19 samples. From T cells, B-cell-depleted T cells, or PBMCs came the material, which was cDNA or gDNA.

Some clones are missing from TCRdb's copy, which holds only in-frame ones; the method was immunoSEQ multiplex PCR. The sample contains hundreds of thousands of clones, around 88% of which appear only once. CDR1 and CDR2 (germline): SGHRS, YFSETQ. This CDR3 comprises 14 residues. Trimming left V 0 bases short and J 3 bases short, with 9 bases between. This clonotype was sampled from an elderly man with acute or convalescent COVID-19. This chain links TRBV5-1 with TRBJ1-1, with D uncertain. Sequencing input: peripheral blood. The DNA for the CDR3 is TGCGCCAGCAGCTTGGGAGGGTCACACACTGAAGCTTTCTTT. Translating it yields CASSLGGSHTEAFF. Using reference TRBV5-1 and TRBJ1-1 for the parts outside the CDR3, the full variable domain is KAGVTQTPRYLIKTRGQQVTLSCSPISGHRSVSWYQQTPGQGLQFLFEYFSETQRNKGNFPGRFSGRQFSNSRSEMNVSTLELGDSALYLCASSLGGSHTEAFFGQGTRLTVV.